The 27 T cell receptor beta chains presented below share a single source sample, sequenced in a study of cytomegalovirus exposure and HLA in healthy donors. PCR amplification relied on 60 Vbeta primers (plus 13 Jbeta primers). Method: immunoSEQ multiplex PCR; TCRdb's copy keeps in-frame clones and lacks some. The table includes around 190,000 clones, roughly 77% detected once. Sequencing used PBMCs. These receptors were obtained from a young woman in good health and CMV-seropositive.

This chain connects TRBV7-9 to TRBJ2-7, with D unclear. Germline loops: CDR1 SEHNR, CDR2 FQNEAQ (reference sequence). The CDR3 spans 16 residues. V was pared by 5 bases and J by 3 bases, with 20 bases between. CDR3 in amino acids: CASSPSEVPRIYEQYF. The CDR3 DNA is TGTGCCAGCAGCCCCTCCGAGGTCCCGAGGATCTACGAGCAGTACTTC.

The genes are TRBV21-1 and TRBJ2-3; TRBD2 is the table's D call and was not checked against the DNA. TRBV21-1 is a known pseudogene. This CDR3 has 15 residues. The CDR3 protein is CARQVGGESTDTQYF. The CDR3, as DNA: TGTGCCCGGCAGGTAGGGGGGGAGAGCACAGATACGCAGTATTTT.

The chain employs TRBV7-9 and TRBJ2-7, with TRBD1 identical over 8 bases. V trimming: 1 base; J trimming: 11 bases; junction bases outside the gene matches: 7. Per the germline V gene, CDR1 is SEHNR and CDR2 is FQNEAQ (reference sequence). The CDR3 spans 13 residues. The CDR3 bases are TGTGCCAGCAGCTTAGGTGAGGACAGGGCAGAGTACTTC. Its protein product is CASSLGEDRAEYF.

Worth noting for this clone: The junction differs from germline at one of its ends, possibly a read error. The chain uses TRBV5-5 and TRBJ1-1, with 9 nucleotides matching TRBD1. The CDR3 runs to 16 residues. The V gene's germline CDR1 is SGHKS and CDR2 YYEKEE (reference sequence). The CDR3 sequence is CASSLQGAGMNTEASF. The CDR3, as DNA: TGTGCCAGCAGCTTACAGGGGGCCGGCATGAACACTGAAGCTTCCTTT.

V gene TRBV11-2 combines with J gene TRBJ2-1, with D possibly matching TRBD1 (5 bases). Trimming took 5 bases from V and 2 from J, leaving 16 bases between them. There are 16 residues in the CDR3. Germline V lookup: CDR1 SGHAT, CDR2 FQNNGV. This CDR3 reads CASSPRGAMTYNEQFF. The CDR3 nucleotides read TGTGCCAGCAGCCCAAGGGGCGCCATGACCTACAATGAGCAGTTCTTC. The full variable domain, rest sourced from reference TRBV11-2 and TRBJ2-1, is EAGVAQSPRYKIIEKRQSVAFWCNPISGHATLYWYQQILGQGPKLLIQFQNNGVVDDSQLPKDRFSAERLKGVDSTLKIQPAKLEDSAVYLCASSPRGAMTYNEQFFGPGTRLTVL.

This clone has only a few counts. This chain connects TRBV6-5 to TRBJ2-1; weak D call: TRBD2 (5 bases). The CDR3 length is 13 residues. Germline lookup yields CDR1 MNHEY and CDR2 SVGAGI. V lost 9 bases and J 8 bases, leaving 17 bases between the germline ends. For the CDR3, the DNA is TGTGCCAGTTTCAACAGAGGGTACGATGAGCAGTTCTTC. Translated, it gives CASFNRGYDEQFF.

There are a few counts of this clone. The gene calls are TRBV5-4 and TRBJ2-5, with 9 bases aligning to TRBD1. The CDR3 has 20 residues. Germline CDR1 and CDR2: SGHNT and YYREEE (reference sequence). V lost 4 bases and J lost 1; bases outside the gene matches: 20. The CDR3 bases are TGTGCCAGCAGCCCAAGTCCTAGACCGGGACAGGGTACCATCCAAGAGACCCAGTACTTC. Encoded protein: CASSPSPRPGQGTIQETQYF.

The chain recombines TRBV19 with TRBJ2-1; D is possibly TRBD1 (7 bases). The germline V and J ends were trimmed by 5 bases and 8 bases, with 19 bases remaining between them. CDR1 and CDR2 (germline): LNHDA, SQIVND (reference sequence). The CDR3 runs to 15 residues. The CDR3 sequence is CASSGGRRGQYEQFF. In DNA form, the CDR3 reads TGTGCCAGTAGTGGGGGGCGGAGGGGGCAGTATGAGCAGTTCTTC.

The rearrangement links TRBV18 to TRBJ1-1, with 11 bases lining up with TRBD1. Germline loops: CDR1 KGHSH, CDR2 LQKENI. The CDR3 is 14 residues long. Trimming took 3 bases from V and 5 from J; bases not matched to a gene: 2. In DNA form, the CDR3 reads TGTGCCAGCTCACCGGGACAGGGGGGAACTGAAGCTTTCTTT. Its protein product is CASSPGQGGTEAFF.

The chain has TRBV28 and TRBJ1-1; 10 bases map to TRBD1. V was clipped by 5 bases and J by 0 bases; unmatched bases: 6. Germline V gene data show CDR1 as MDHEN and CDR2 as SYDVKM. The CDR3 length is 16 residues. CDR3 in amino acids: CASSRQGAFMNTEAFF. DNA for the CDR3: TGTGCCAGCAGTAGACAGGGGGCGTTCATGAACACTGAAGCTTTCTTT.

As to this clone: A read error may produce the germline difference seen at one junction end. The chain has TRBV7-9 and TRBJ1-3; TRBD1 matches 7 bases. CDR1 and CDR2 from the germline V gene are SEHNR and FQNEAQ (reference sequence). This CDR3 spans 19 amino acids. CDR3 sequence: CSSSLDRRGQAYSGNTIYF. The CDR3, as DNA: TGTTCCAGCAGCTTAGACAGACGCGGACAGGCTTACTCTGGAAACACCATATATTTT.

The chain has TRBV5-6 and TRBJ2-7; the match to TRBD1 covers 9 bases. After removal of 2 bases from V and 3 bases from J, the junction contained 3 bases not matched to a gene. CDR1 and CDR2 from the germline V gene are SGHDT and YYEEEE. The CDR3 is 14 amino acids. This CDR3 reads CASSFRDRVYEQYF. CDR3 DNA: TGTGCCAGCAGCTTTCGGGACAGGGTCTACGAGCAGTACTTC. The full variable domain, in which reference TRBV5-6 and TRBJ2-7 provide the parts outside the CDR3, is DAGVTQSPTHLIKTRGQQVTLRCSPKSGHDTVSWYQQALGQGPQFIFQYYEEEERQRGNFPDRFSGHQFPNYSSELNVNALLLGDSALYLCASSFRDRVYEQYFGPGTRLTVT.

The chain has TRBV19 and TRBJ1-2; D not certain. Germline V gene sequence: CDR1 LNHDA, CDR2 SQIVND (reference sequence). V was trimmed by 5 bases and J by 4 bases, leaving 8 bases between them. The CDR3 runs 12 residues. The CDR3 sequence is CASSDRLYGYTF. CDR3 in DNA: TGTGCCAGTAGTGACCGACTCTATGGCTACACCTTC.

V usage is TRBV13 and J usage is TRBJ2-2; a weak D match, TRBD2 (6 bases). The CDR3 spans 15 residues. Trimming took off 5 bases at V and 5 bases at J, with 15 bases between the two ends. Germline V CDR1 and CDR2: PRHDT, FYEKMQ (reference sequence). The chain's CDR3 is CASSGRDSQTGELFF. As DNA, the CDR3 is TGTGCCAGCAGCGGCCGGGACTCTCAAACCGGGGAGCTGTTTTTT.

The chain joins TRBV5-1 to TRBJ1-3; TRBD1 might be the D (5 bases). The CDR3 covers 15 residues. Per the germline V gene, CDR1 is SGHRS and CDR2 is YFSETQ. Trimming pared 4 bases from V and 0 bases from J, leaving 11 bases between. CDR3 residues: CASSPADSSGNTIYF. The CDR3 coding sequence is TGCGCCAGCAGCCCCGCAGACAGCTCTGGAAACACCATATATTTT. The variable domain in full, completed from reference TRBV5-1 and TRBJ1-3, reads KAGVTQTPRYLIKTRGQQVTLSCSPISGHRSVSWYQQTPGQGLQFLFEYFSETQRNKGNFPGRFSGRQFSNSRSEMNVSTLELGDSALYLCASSPADSSGNTIYFGEGSWLTVV.

This chain joins TRBV15 and TRBJ2-3; 7 nucleotides match TRBD2. Germline V lookup: CDR1 LNHNV, CDR2 YYDKDF (reference sequence). The CDR3 sequence is 20 residues long. Losses at the gene ends were 0 bases for V and 3 bases for J; bases not matched to a gene: 18. This CDR3 is CATSRDLWTVGGSLTDTQYF. CDR3 in DNA: TGTGCCACCAGCAGAGATTTGTGGACGGTCGGCGGGAGTTTAACAGATACGCAGTATTTT.

V is TRBV4-2 and J is TRBJ1-1; D is perhaps TRBD1 (5 bases). V was pared by 4 bases and J by 4 bases, with 10 bases between. The V gene's germline CDR1 is LGHNA and CDR2 YNFKEQ. The CDR3 length is 13 residues. The CDR3 region is CASSPGLTTEAFF. The CDR3 DNA follows: TGTGCCAGCAGCCCAGGGCTCACCACTGAAGCTTTCTTT.

The chain uses TRBV6-1 and TRBJ1-1; D remains ambiguous. Trimming cost V 8 bases and J 0 bases, with 10 bases left between them. Germline V CDR1 and CDR2: MNHNS, SASEGT. CDR3 size: 13 residues. CDR3: CASGTALNTEAFF. The CDR3 bases are TGTGCCAGCGGTACAGCCCTGAACACTGAAGCTTTCTTT.

The gene calls are TRBV6-1 and TRBJ2-7, with 7 bases lining up with TRBD2. The ends lost 11 bases at V and 6 bases at J; junction bases unmatched: 10. Per the germline V gene, CDR1 is MNHNS and CDR2 is SASEGT. The CDR3 extends over 12 amino acids. CDR3: CAAGLSGREQYF. The CDR3 DNA follows: TGTGCCGCGGGACTATCCGGTCGCGAGCAGTACTTC.

V is TRBV7-8 and J is TRBJ2-5; D is possibly TRBD1 (6 bases). The DNA end is more similar to TRBJ2-7, so the J call may be wrong. Germline CDR1 reads SGHVS; CDR2 reads FQNEAQ. The CDR3 is 12 amino acids. The CDR3 region has the DNA TGTGCCAGCGGTGGACAGACCTACGAGCAGTACTTC. Amino acid sequence: CASGGQTYEQYF.

V gene TRBV28 combines with J gene TRBJ2-1; D is perhaps TRBD2 (6 bases). V was shortened by 5 bases and J by 0 bases, with 20 bases between the two germline ends. Germline CDR1 MDHEN, CDR2 SYDVKM. CDR3 length: 18 amino acids. The CDR3, as DNA: TGTGCCAGCAGTGGGGGAGGACACTATACGAGCTCCTACAATGAGCAGTTCTTC. Protein product: CASSGGGHYTSSYNEQFF.

A few counts support this clone. The J gene is TRBJ2-2, the V gene TRBV5-1, with D unresolved. The V gene lost 2 bases and the J gene lost 5 bases, with 7 bases spanning the gap. Germline V gene data show CDR1 as SGHRS and CDR2 as YFSETQ. The CDR3 length is 13 residues. As DNA, the CDR3 is TGCGCCAGCAGCTTTGGGCAAACCGGGGAGCTGTTTTTT. Translation: CASSFGQTGELFF.

The chain is built from TRBV19 and TRBJ1-5, with no clear D. V lost 3 bases to trimming and J lost 2 bases, with 5 bases between them. In germline, CDR1 is LNHDA, CDR2 SQIVND (reference sequence). The CDR3 consists of 13 residues. The CDR3 here is CASSIRGNQPQHF. The CDR3 DNA is TGTGCCAGTAGTATCCGGGGCAATCAGCCCCAGCATTTT.

The chain joins TRBV28 to TRBJ2-5; D uncertain. The J call may be faulty, since TRBJ2-7 better matches the DNA end. The CDR3 runs 13 residues. Germline values: CDR1 MDHEN, CDR2 SYDVKM. CDR3 in amino acids: CASSFAISYEQYF. DNA of the CDR3: TGTGCCAGCAGTTTCGCCATCTCCTACGAGCAGTACTTC.

The DNA for the CDR3 is TGTGCCAGCAGCATTAGCGGGAGGGCCCTCTACGAGCAGTACTTC. Its translation is CASSISGRALYEQYF. This sequence joins TRBV6-5 and TRBJ2-5; 11 nucleotides agree with TRBD2. The DNA end lines up better with TRBJ2-7; the J call may be wrong. Germline CDR1 reads MNHEY; CDR2 reads SVGAGI. The CDR3 is made up of 15 amino acids.

This chain joins TRBV14 and TRBJ1-1; D remains unclear. Per the germline V gene, CDR1 is SGHDN and CDR2 is FVKESK. V lost 3 bases, J lost 0 bases, and 8 bases lay in between. This CDR3 comprises 14 residues. The CDR3 loop is CASSHFTVNTEAFF. CDR3 nucleotide sequence: TGTGCCAGCAGCCATTTTACGGTGAACACTGAAGCTTTCTTT.

The count of this clone is one. The rearrangement joins TRBV18 to TRBJ2-7; TRBD2 aligns across 10 bases. Trimming cost V 3 bases and J 5 bases; bases outside gene matches: 10. Germline CDR1 is KGHSH and CDR2 is LQKENI. This CDR3 comprises 16 residues. The CDR3 protein is CASSPTDAAGGDEQYF. The CDR3 nucleotides are TGTGCCAGCTCACCGACAGACGCAGCGGGAGGGGACGAGCAGTACTTC.